A single sample gave rise to the 21 T cell receptor beta chains below, sequenced in a study of response to subunit inactivated influenza vaccine. TCRdb called the RT-PCR reads again in MiXCR, with one record for every CDR3 protein. In the table there are a few hundred thousand distinct CDR3 sequences, around 15% of which are singletons. This material consisted of PBMCs from blood, taken 11 to 12 days after vaccination. These receptors all come from a man between 50 and 59 years old who received an inactivated influenza vaccine.

The chain joins TRBV4-3 to TRBJ1-2; perhaps TRBD1 as D (5 bases). This CDR3 is 17 amino acids long. Trimming shortened V by 0 bases and J by 2 bases, and 16 bases separated the two germline ends. Germline-derived CDR1 and CDR2 are LGHNA and YSLEER. CDR3 in amino acids: CASSQDWAGKGNYGYTF. The CDR3 nucleotides read TGCGCCAGCAGCCAAGATTGGGCAGGGAAGGGGAACTATGGCTACACCTTC.

This clonotype was recorded a few times. The chain links TRBV11-2 to TRBJ2-1; no reliable D call. This CDR3 has 15 amino acids. Germline CDR1 and CDR2: SGHAT and FQNNGV. V lost 4 bases, J lost 0 bases, and 10 bases lay in between. CDR3 residues: CASSSNKGSYNEQFF. The CDR3 nucleotides read TGTGCCAGCAGCTCAAACAAGGGCTCCTACAATGAGCAGTTCTTC.

This clonotype was found a few times. This chain connects TRBV28 to TRBJ2-5; possible D gene TRBD2, 5 bases. Germline lookup yields CDR1 MDHEN and CDR2 SYDVKM. This CDR3 is 14 amino acids long. Between the trimmed V and J ends, which lost 4 bases and 4 bases, there was a span of 13 bases. In DNA, the CDR3 is TGTGCCAGCAGTTCTCAGCCCCGGGGAGAGACCCAGTACTTC. This sequence encodes CASSSQPRGETQYF.

This clonotype was counted only a few times. V and J are TRBV12-3 or TRBV12-4 and TRBJ2-7; 8 nucleotides match TRBD1. The J segment lost 2 bases and the V segment lost 1 base, leaving 7 bases of the junction unmatched. The CDR3 has 16 amino acids. The DNA for the CDR3 is TGTGCCAGCAGTTTAGAGTTACAACAGGGGGCCTACGAGCAGTACTTC. Encoded protein: CASSLELQQGAYEQYF.

This clonotype has more than one count but fewer than ten. This chain connects TRBV12-3 or TRBV12-4 to TRBJ2-7; D is perhaps TRBD1 or TRBD2 (5 bases each). V was trimmed by 5 bases and J by 3 bases, leaving 11 bases between them. This CDR3 is 13 amino acids long. In DNA form, the CDR3 reads TGTGCCAGCAGTATGGGACGGAGCTACGAGCAGTACTTC. Amino acids: CASSMGRSYEQYF.

This clonotype turned up a few times. The chain uses TRBV24-1 and TRBJ2-1; no clear D. V lost 4 bases, J lost 9 bases, and 9 bases lay in between. The CDR3 has 12 residues. CDR1 and CDR2 (germline): KGHDR, SFDVKD. The CDR3 bases are TGTGCCACCAGTGACCCCCTTAGTGAGCAGTTCTTC. The encoded protein is CATSDPLSEQFF.

This clonotype has only a few counts. The chain joins TRBV7-2 to TRBJ1-3, with D possibly matching TRBD1 (5 bases). The CDR3 runs 16 residues. The germline CDR1 and CDR2 sequences are SGHTA and FQGNSA. Trimming shortened V by 5 bases and J by 4 bases, and 18 bases separated the two germline ends. The CDR3 region is CASSRPFGRAGNTIYF. CDR3 sequence (DNA): TGTGCCAGCAGCCGCCCATTCGGCAGGGCGGGAAACACCATATATTTT.

The chain uses TRBV4-1 and TRBJ2-5, with D unresolved. The germline V gene encodes CDR1 MGHRA and CDR2 YSYEKL. CDR3 length: 13 residues. Trimming took 1 base from V and 7 from J, leaving 10 bases between them. The CDR3 loop reads CASSQGILVTQYF. The CDR3 bases are TGCGCCAGCAGCCAAGGTATTTTGGTGACCCAGTACTTC.

This clonotype was recorded a few times. The chain recombines TRBV5-1 with TRBJ1-1; D unresolved. This CDR3 is 15 amino acids long. Trimming removed 2 bases at V and 5 bases at J, with 16 bases between. Germline V CDR1 and CDR2: SGHRS, YFSETQ. The CDR3 loop reads CASSFWGIETTEAFF. The CDR3 DNA reads TGCGCCAGCAGCTTTTGGGGAATCGAGACGACTGAAGCTTTCTTT.

This clonotype was picked up many times. The V and J genes are TRBV5-1 and TRBJ2-7; 9 positions agree with TRBD1. The V gene's germline CDR1 is SGHRS and CDR2 YFSETQ. The CDR3 is 16 residues long. V was clipped by 0 bases and J by 3 bases; unmatched bases: 7. The CDR3 DNA reads as TGCGCCAGCAGCTTGGGAGCGGGACAGGGCGTCTACGAGCAGTACTTC. Its protein product is CASSLGAGQGVYEQYF.

V and J are TRBV29-1 and TRBJ1-2; D is undetermined. This CDR3 has 14 amino acids. Germline assignment: CDR1 SQVTM and CDR2 ANQGSEA. Trimming pared 0 bases from V and 0 bases from J, leaving 8 bases between. The CDR3 DNA follows: TGCAGCGTTGAAGAGGGTAGGCCTAACTATGGCTACACCTTC. It is translated as CSVEEGRPNYGYTF. Full variable domain (missing parts from reference TRBV29-1 and TRBJ1-2): SAVISQKPSRDICQRGTSLTIQCQVDSQVTMMFWYRQQPGQSLTLIATANQGSEATYESGFVIDKFPISRPNLTFSTLTVSNMSPEDSSIYLCSVEEGRPNYGYTFGSGTRLTVV.

This clonotype was detected only a few times. This chain links TRBV5-5 with TRBJ2-7, with TRBD1 as a possible D gene (5 bases). The CDR3 spans 13 residues. CDR1 and CDR2 (germline): SGHKS, YYEKEE (reference sequence). V lost 0 bases, J lost 4 bases, and 8 bases lay in between. The CDR3, as DNA: TGTGCCAGCAGCTTGGAGTACAGGTACGAGCAGTACTTC. It specifies CASSLEYRYEQYF.

The rearrangement joins TRBV20-1 to TRBJ2-3; D call uncertain. V lost 4 bases and J 4 bases, leaving 9 bases between the germline ends. Germline CDR1 is DFQATT and CDR2 is SNEGSKA (reference sequence). CDR3 length: 12 residues. CDR3 sequence: CSAIGPPDTQYF. The DNA for the CDR3 is TGCAGTGCTATAGGGCCCCCAGATACGCAGTATTTT.

The chain has TRBV6-1 and TRBJ2-7, with D possibly matching TRBD1 (6 bases). The V and J ends lost 7 bases and 2 bases respectively, with 12 bases between them. The CDR3 is 13 amino acids. CDR1 and CDR2 from the germline V gene are MNHNS and SASEGT. CDR3 bases: TGTGCCAGCAAATCGAAGGGGGCCTACGAGCAGTACTTC. This codes for CASKSKGAYEQYF.

This clonotype occurred a few times. V and J are TRBV11-1 and TRBJ2-2; 10 bases map to TRBD1. Unmatched junction bases numbered 3, after V lost 5 bases and J lost 3 bases. Germline assignment: CDR1 SGHAT and CDR2 FQDESV (reference sequence). The CDR3 covers 15 residues. In DNA, the CDR3 is TGTGCCAGCAGCCATGGACAGGGGGACACCGGGGAGCTGTTTTTT. Protein: CASSHGQGDTGELFF.

The rearrangement uses TRBV4-1 and TRBJ2-7; the D is unclear. The germline V and J ends were trimmed by 0 bases and 6 bases, with 9 bases remaining between them. The CDR3 totals 13 residues. The germline V gene has CDR1 MGHRA and CDR2 YSYEKL. CDR3 protein: CASSQDRSVEQYF. In nucleotides, the CDR3 is TGCGCCAGCAGCCAAGATCGCTCGGTCGAGCAGTACTTC.

There are a few counts of this clonotype. The V and J genes are TRBV27 and TRBJ2-3; TRBD2 matches 7 bases. The CDR3 is 18 residues long. CDR1 and CDR2 from the germline V gene are MNHEY and SMNVEV (reference sequence). The V and J ends lost 2 bases and 2 bases, in that order; junction bases with no gene match: 13. The CDR3 DNA follows: TGTGCCAGCAGTTTAGTAGCGGGCCTATGGGAATACACAGATACGCAGTATTTT. Translating it yields CASSLVAGLWEYTDTQYF.

The table lists this clonotype with a few counts. This rearrangement joins TRBV7-8 to TRBJ2-3; possibly TRBD2 for D (5 bases). V gave up 5 bases and J gave up 0 bases, with 9 bases separating them. Germline assignment: CDR1 SGHVS and CDR2 FQNEAQ. There are 14 residues in the CDR3. CDR3 residues: CASSPWTSTDTQYF. The DNA of the CDR3 is TGTGCCAGCAGCCCTTGGACTAGCACAGATACGCAGTATTTT.

This clonotype was seen only a few times. The chain links TRBV20-1 to TRBJ1-1; possible D gene TRBD1, 6 bases. The germline V gene encodes CDR1 DFQATT and CDR2 SNEGSKA (reference sequence). The CDR3 is 15 residues long. V was clipped by 6 bases and J by 1 base, with 18 bases between them. The CDR3 nucleotides read TGCAGTGCAAGGGGGGCAGATGTGGGGAACACTGAAGCTTTCTTT. This gives the protein CSARGADVGNTEAFF.

This clonotype was seen once. V and J are TRBV11-2 and TRBJ2-6; D might be TRBD1 (5 bases). The CDR3 spans 17 residues. V was shortened by 3 bases and J by 0 bases, with 12 bases between the two germline ends. Germline CDR1 reads SGHAT; CDR2 reads FQNNGV. The CDR3 DNA is TGTGCCAGCAGCTTTTTGACAGCACCCTCTGGGGCCAACGTCCTGACTTTC. Translating gives CASSFLTAPSGANVLTF.

A few counts support this clonotype. The V gene is TRBV29-1, the J gene TRBJ2-1; D may be TRBD1 (6 bases). Per germline, CDR1 SQVTM and CDR2 ANQGSEA. Between the trimmed V and J ends, which lost 6 bases and 5 bases, there was a span of 14 bases. The CDR3 consists of 13 residues. CDR3 protein: CSVGARINNEQFF. The CDR3 region has the DNA TGCAGCGTGGGGGCCCGGATTAACAATGAGCAGTTCTTC.